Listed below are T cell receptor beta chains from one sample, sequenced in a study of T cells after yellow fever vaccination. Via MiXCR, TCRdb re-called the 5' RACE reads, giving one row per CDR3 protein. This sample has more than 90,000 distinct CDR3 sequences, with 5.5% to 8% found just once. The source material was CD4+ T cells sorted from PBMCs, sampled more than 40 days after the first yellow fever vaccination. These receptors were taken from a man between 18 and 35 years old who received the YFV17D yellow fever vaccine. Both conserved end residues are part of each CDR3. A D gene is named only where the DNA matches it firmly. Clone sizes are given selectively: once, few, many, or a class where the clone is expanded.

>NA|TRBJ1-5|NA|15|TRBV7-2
CASSLNAGVNQPQHF
TGTGCCAGCAGCTTAAATGCAGGGGTCAATCAGCCCCAGCATTTT
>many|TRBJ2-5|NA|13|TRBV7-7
CASSIEAGGAQYF
TGTGCCAGCAGTATCGAAGCCGGTGGGGCCCAGTACTTC
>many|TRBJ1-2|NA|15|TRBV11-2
CASSLDQGTRYGYTF
TGTGCCAGCAGCTTAGATCAGGGGACTCGCTATGGCTACACCTTC
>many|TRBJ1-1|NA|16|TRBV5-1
CASSLIRDRMNTEAFF
TGCGCCAGCAGCTTGATCAGGGATCGGATGAACACTGAAGCTTTCTTT
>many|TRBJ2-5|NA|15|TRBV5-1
CASSLGDTSQETQYF
TGCGCCAGCAGCTTGGGAGACACGAGCCAAGAGACCCAGTACTTC
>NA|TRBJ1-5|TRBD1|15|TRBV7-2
CASSPYRDSYQPQHF
TGTGCCAGCAGCCCATATAGGGACAGCTATCAGCCCCAGCATTTT
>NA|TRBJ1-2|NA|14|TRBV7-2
CASSPQNVLRGYTF
TGTGCCAGCAGCCCTCAGAACGTCCTCCGGGGCTACACCTTC
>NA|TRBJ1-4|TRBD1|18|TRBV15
CATSSPVGQGAANEKLFF
TGTGCCACCAGCAGCCCGGTGGGACAGGGGGCTGCTAATGAAAAACTGTTTTTT
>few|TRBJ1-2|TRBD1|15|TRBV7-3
CASSPRAGTGEGYTF
TGTGCCAGCAGCCCACGCGCCGGGACAGGGGAGGGCTACACCTTC
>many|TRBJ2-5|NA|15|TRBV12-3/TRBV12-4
CASSQGLVRQETQYF
TGTGCCAGCAGTCAGGGGTTGGTACGGCAAGAGACCCAGTACTTC
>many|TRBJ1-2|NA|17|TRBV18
CASSLTSTVRPNYGYTF
TGTGCCAGCTCGCTAACCTCGACAGTGCGCCCTAACTATGGCTACACCTTC
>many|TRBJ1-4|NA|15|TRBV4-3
CASSQDRQGNEKLFF
TGCGCCAGCAGCCAAGATCGTCAGGGGAATGAAAAACTGTTTTTT
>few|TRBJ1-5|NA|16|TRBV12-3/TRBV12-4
CASSLFNAGVGQPQHF
TGTGCCAGCAGTTTATTTAATGCAGGGGTGGGTCAGCCCCAGCATTTT
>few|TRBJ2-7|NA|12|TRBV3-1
CASSQAHYEQYF
TGTGCCAGCAGCCAAGCCCACTACGAGCAGTACTTC
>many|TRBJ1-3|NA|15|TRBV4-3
CASSQEPTSGNTIYF
TGCGCCAGCAGCCAAGAACCAACCTCTGGAAACACCATATATTTT
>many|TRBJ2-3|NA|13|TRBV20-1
CSARDTYTDTQYF
TGCAGTGCTCGGGACACATACACAGATACGCAGTATTTT
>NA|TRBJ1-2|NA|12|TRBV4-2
CARGPGLYCYTF
TGTGCCAGGGGCCCAGGGCTCTACTGCTACACCTTC
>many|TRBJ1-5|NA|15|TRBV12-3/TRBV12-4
CASSTKQGSNQPQHF
TGTGCCAGCAGTACCAAACAGGGAAGCAATCAGCCCCAGCATTTT
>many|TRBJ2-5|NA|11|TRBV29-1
CSEKQGWAQYF
TGCAGCGAAAAGCAGGGGTGGGCCCAGTACTTC
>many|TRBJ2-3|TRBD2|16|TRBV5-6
CASSLAAGAPTDTQYF
TGTGCCAGCAGCTTGGCAGCGGGGGCGCCCACAGATACGCAGTATTTT
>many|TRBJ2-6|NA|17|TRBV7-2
CASSLRGPASGANVLTF
TGTGCCAGCAGCTTAAGGGGTCCAGCCTCTGGGGCCAACGTCCTGACTTTC
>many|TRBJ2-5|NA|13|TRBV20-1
CSALGPDQETQYF
TGCAGTGCTCTAGGACCAGATCAAGAGACCCAGTACTTC
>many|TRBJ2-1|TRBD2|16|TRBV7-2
CASSRNGGRGYDEQFF
TGTGCCAGCAGCCGTAACGGGGGGAGAGGGTATGATGAGCAGTTCTTC
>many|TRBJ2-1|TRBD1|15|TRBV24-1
CATSDLWQGAGEQFF
TGTGCCACCAGTGATTTGTGGCAGGGGGCAGGGGAGCAGTTCTTC
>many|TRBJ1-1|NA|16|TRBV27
CASSVSRQVLNTEAFF
TGTGCCAGCAGTGTGAGCCGGCAGGTGTTGAACACTGAAGCTTTCTTT
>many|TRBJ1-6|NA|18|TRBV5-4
CASSLGAGSSSYNSPLHF
TGTGCCAGCAGCTTGGGGGCGGGCAGCAGCTCCTATAATTCACCCCTCCACTTT
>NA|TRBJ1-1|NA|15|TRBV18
CASSPIEGRNTEAFF
TGTGCCAGCTCACCAATCGAGGGGAGGAACACTGAAGCTTTCTTT